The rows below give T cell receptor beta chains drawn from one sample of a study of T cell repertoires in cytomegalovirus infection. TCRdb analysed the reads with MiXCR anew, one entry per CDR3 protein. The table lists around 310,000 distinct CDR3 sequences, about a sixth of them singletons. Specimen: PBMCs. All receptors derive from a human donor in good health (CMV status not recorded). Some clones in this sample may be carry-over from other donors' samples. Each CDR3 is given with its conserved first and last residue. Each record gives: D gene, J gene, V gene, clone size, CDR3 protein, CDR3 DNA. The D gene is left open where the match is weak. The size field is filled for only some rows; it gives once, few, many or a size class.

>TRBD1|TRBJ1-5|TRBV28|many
CASSKNRGSRNQPQHF
TGTGCCAGCAGTAAGAACAGGGGGTCGCGCAATCAGCCCCAGCATTTT
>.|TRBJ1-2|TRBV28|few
CASSITGAYGYTF
TGTGCCAGCAGTATAACCGGGGCTTATGGCTACACCTTC
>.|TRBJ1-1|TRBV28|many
CASSIGQIPEAFF
TGTGCCAGCAGTATTGGACAGATCCCTGAAGCTTTCTTT
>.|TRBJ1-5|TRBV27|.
CASSLSGMGNQPQHF
TGTGCCAGCAGTTTATCAGGGATGGGCAATCAGCCCCAGCATTTT
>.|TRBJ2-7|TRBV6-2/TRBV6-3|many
CASSGGERRSYEQYF
TGTGCCAGCAGTGGCGGGGAGCGACGCTCCTACGAGCAGTACTTC
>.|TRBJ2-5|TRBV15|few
CATSRDLLETQYF
TGTGCCACCAGCAGAGATTTGTTAGAGACCCAGTACTTC
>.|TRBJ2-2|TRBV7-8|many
CASSLFLALENTGELFF
TGTGCCAGCAGCTTATTCCTGGCGCTGGAGAACACCGGGGAGCTGTTTTTT
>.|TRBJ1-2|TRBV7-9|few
CASSLGPTENYGYTF
TGTGCCAGCAGCTTGGGGCCGACAGAGAACTATGGCTACACCTTC
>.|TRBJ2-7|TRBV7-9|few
CASSLGASSQGYEQYF
TGTGCCAGCAGCTTAGGAGCCAGCTCACAGGGATACGAGCAGTACTTC
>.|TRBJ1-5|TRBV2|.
CASSENGAIKPQHF
TGTGCCAGCAGTGAAAATGGGGCAATTAAGCCCCAGCATTTT
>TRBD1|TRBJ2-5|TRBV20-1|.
CSALGQGAPPETQYF
TGCAGTGCCTTAGGACAGGGGGCGCCCCCAGAGACCCAGTACTTC
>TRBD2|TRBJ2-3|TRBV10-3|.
CAISEADSGALDTQYF
TGTGCCATCAGTGAGGCGGATAGCGGGGCCTTAGATACGCAGTATTTT
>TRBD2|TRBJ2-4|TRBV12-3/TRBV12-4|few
CASSLVTAGGRKYF
TGTGCCAGCAGTTTAGTTACAGCGGGGGGGCGTAAGTACTTC
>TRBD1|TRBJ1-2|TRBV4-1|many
CASSQEDRSFNYGYTF
TGCGCCAGCAGCCAAGAGGACAGGAGTTTTAACTATGGCTACACCTTC
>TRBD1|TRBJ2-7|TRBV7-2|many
CASSSDRGGEQYF
TGTGCCAGCAGCTCCGACAGGGGTGGCGAGCAGTACTTC
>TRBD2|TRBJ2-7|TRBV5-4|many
CASSLARAGGFYEQYF
TGTGCCAGCAGCTTGGCCAGGGCGGGGGGCTTCTACGAGCAGTACTTC
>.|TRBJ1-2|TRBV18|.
CASSPSLSSFNYGYTF
TGTGCCAGCTCACCTTCCCTAAGCAGCTTTAACTATGGCTACACCTTC
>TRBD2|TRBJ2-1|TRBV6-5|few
CASSYQGLAGNEQFF
TGTGCCAGCAGTTACCAGGGACTAGCGGGGAATGAGCAGTTCTTC
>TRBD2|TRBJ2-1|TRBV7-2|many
CASSQWGGSNEQFF
TGTGCCAGCAGCCAGTGGGGGGGTAGCAATGAGCAGTTCTTC
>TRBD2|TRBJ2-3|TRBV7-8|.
CASSLGGEGTTQYF
TGTGCCAGCAGCTTAGGGGGTGAAGGGACTACACAGTATTTT